Presented here are 2 T cell receptor beta chains from one specimen sequenced in a study of blood T cell repertoires in COVID-19 (dated by TCRdb to about 2020). The method was the immunoSEQ multiplex PCR assay. Entries here come from immuneACCESS through TCRdb and include only in-frame sequences with V and J called. Some clones fail to appear in such tables; in the studies checked, an unresolved V gene covers under half of the shortfall, and the cause of the remainder is unknown. This sample lists more than 100,000 clones; roughly four fifths were detected once. The top ten hold 2% to 3% of the sample. The sequenced material came from PBMCs or T cells enriched from blood (not recorded which). These receptors all come from a man aged 35 to 55 with acute COVID-19.

This chain joins TRBV5-1 and TRBJ2-2; D gene ambiguous. The CDR3 length is 13 residues. The V gene's germline CDR1 is SGHRS and CDR2 YFSETQ. V shed 2 bases and J shed 7 bases, with 9 bases lying between them. The CDR3 DNA sequence: TGCGCCAGCAGCTTAATTCAGGACGGGGAGCTGTTTTTT. It yields the protein CASSLIQDGELFF.

This chain links TRBV3-1 (or the pseudogene TRBV3-2) with TRBJ2-1, with 12 bases lining up with TRBD2. Germline V gene lookup returns CDR1 LGHDT and CDR2 YNNKEL (reference sequence). The junction had 6 bases not matched to a gene; V was cut back by 5 bases and J by 7 bases. The CDR3 covers 15 residues. This CDR3 reads CASSDWTSGANEQFF. CDR3 sequence (DNA): TGTGCCAGCAGCGACTGGACTAGCGGGGCGAATGAGCAGTTCTTC.